The 27 T cell receptor beta chains below all came from one sample that was sequenced in a study of OX40 agonist ivuxolimab in advanced cancers. Sequencing was performed with immunoSEQ multiplex PCR; in TCRdb, only in-frame clones are kept and a portion is missing. The sample lists roughly 48,000 clones; around nine tenths were seen once. The material sequenced was CD4+ or CD8+ T cells sorted from blood, taken in a trial of the OX40 agonist ivuxolimab. These receptors all come from an adult with an advanced solid tumor such as melanoma, head and neck, liver or kidney cancer.

The genes are TRBV28 and TRBJ2-5; D call uncertain. The CDR3 has 13 amino acids. Germline CDR1 and CDR2: MDHEN and SYDVKM. Between the trimmed V and J ends, which lost 3 bases and 5 bases, there was a span of 10 bases. The CDR3 DNA is TGTGCCAGCAGTTTTGCTGGGGTGGAGACCCAGTACTTC. Protein sequence: CASSFAGVETQYF.

CDR3 sequence reads: CASSQAQYEQYF. In DNA, the CDR3 is TGTGCCAGCAGCCAAGCCCAGTACGAGCAGTACTTC. The chain has TRBV14 and TRBJ2-7; no firm D call. There are 12 residues in the CDR3. V was clipped by 1 base and J by 4 bases, with 5 bases between them. Germline CDR1 and CDR2: SGHDN and FVKESK.

The genes are TRBV2 and TRBJ2-7; possible D gene TRBD1, 6 bases. Germline assignment: CDR1 SNHLY and CDR2 FYNNEI. V lost 4 bases and J 1 base, leaving 14 bases between the germline ends. CDR3 length: 15 amino acids. CDR3 residues: CASSVGQSLSYEQYF. CDR3 DNA sequence: TGTGCCAGCAGTGTCGGACAGTCTTTATCCTACGAGCAGTACTTC.

The chain is built from TRBV18 and TRBJ2-1; 7 bases line up with TRBD2. This CDR3 is 15 amino acids long. Unmatched junction bases numbered 9, after V lost 8 bases and J lost 2 bases. CDR1 and CDR2 (germline): KGHSH, LQKENI. As DNA, the CDR3 is TGTGCCAGCAAGGTGGGGGGGAGACCCTACAATGAGCAGTTCTTC. It encodes CASKVGGRPYNEQFF.

The V and J genes are TRBV7-2 and TRBJ2-2, with D uncertain. This CDR3 contains 14 residues. Germline-derived CDR1 and CDR2 are SGHTA and FQGNSA. The V end lost 5 bases, the J end lost 8 bases, and 15 bases lay between the germline ends. The CDR3 coding sequence is TGTGCCAGCAGCCGAACTCCCACACAGGGGGAGCTGTTTTTT. Translating gives CASSRTPTQGELFF.

This clone came up once. The V call is TRBV5-1, the J call TRBJ2-1; TRBD2 matches 11 bases. Germline CDR1 reads SGHRS; CDR2 reads YFSETQ. V lost 4 bases and J lost 4; bases outside the gene matches: 4. The CDR3 contains 15 residues. CDR3 sequence reads: CASSNGTSGYNEQFF. CDR3 in DNA: TGCGCCAGCAGCAACGGGACTAGCGGTTACAATGAGCAGTTCTTC.

This sequence joins TRBV6-4 and TRBJ2-2; tentatively, D is TRBD1 (6 bases). This CDR3 spans 14 amino acids. The V gene's germline CDR1 is MRHNA and CDR2 SNTAGT. The germline V and J ends were trimmed by 7 bases and 1 base, with 10 bases remaining between them. As DNA, the CDR3 is TGTGCCAGCAAGGAGGACAGGAACACCGGGGAGCTGTTTTTT. It is translated as CASKEDRNTGELFF.

The V call is TRBV7-3, the J call TRBJ2-3, with 11 bases aligning to TRBD2. Trimming cost V 3 bases and J 2 bases; bases outside gene matches: 1. CDR3 length: 15 residues. Looked up from germline, CDR1 is SGHTA and CDR2 is FQGTGA. Here the CDR3 DNA reads TGTGCCAGCAGCTTTAGCGGGGGGGCCACAGATACGCAGTATTTT. It translates to CASSFSGGATDTQYF.

V gene TRBV5-6 combines with J gene TRBJ2-7; 10 bases align to TRBD2. V gave up 2 bases and J gave up 3 bases; unmatched junction bases: 8. CDR3 length equals 16 residues. CDR1 and CDR2 from the germline V gene are SGHDT and YYEEEE. In DNA, the CDR3 is TGTGCCAGCAGCTTAGCCCTAGCGGGGGCCTACTACGAGCAGTACTTC. This encodes CASSLALAGAYYEQYF. Full variable domain (rest looked up from reference TRBV5-6 and TRBJ2-7): DAGVTQSPTHLIKTRGQQVTLRCSPKSGHDTVSWYQQALGQGPQFIFQYYEEEERQRGNFPDRFSGHQFPNYSSELNVNALLLGDSALYLCASSLALAGAYYEQYFGPGTRLTVT.

This clone has a single count. V is TRBV7-9 and J is TRBJ2-1, with 8 bases that match TRBD2. Germline CDR1 and CDR2: SEHNR and FQNEAQ (reference sequence). With 2 bases clipped from V and 7 bases from J, the junction kept 10 bases outside the gene matches. This CDR3 region has 16 residues. The CDR3: CASSLSGLARWNEQFF. CDR3 in DNA: TGTGCCAGCAGCTTATCCGGACTAGCTCGTTGGAATGAGCAGTTCTTC.

The genes are TRBV6-5 and TRBJ1-1, with D possibly TRBD1 on 5 matching bases. V lost 2 bases and J lost 7, with 8 bases in between. Germline V CDR1 and CDR2: MNHEY, SVGAGI. This CDR3 contains 12 residues. DNA for the CDR3: TGTGCCAGCAGTTACGGGAGGGGTGAAGCTTTCTTT. This encodes CASSYGRGEAFF.

This clone was detected only once. The J gene is TRBJ2-5, the V gene TRBV27; no firm D call. Trimming shortened V by 6 bases and J by 6 bases, and 11 bases separated the two germline ends. Germline CDR1 and CDR2: MNHEY and SMNVEV (reference sequence). The CDR3 length is 12 residues. CDR3 sequence reads: CASRGLEKTQYF. DNA of the CDR3: TGTGCCAGCAGGGGCCTGGAAAAGACCCAGTACTTC.

The chain combines TRBV15 with TRBJ1-3; 8 bases align to TRBD1. The trim removed 0 bases at V and 2 bases at J, leaving 0 bases unmatched. The CDR3 runs 15 residues. The germline V gene encodes CDR1 LNHNV and CDR2 YYDKDF (reference sequence). Written as DNA, the CDR3 is TGTGCCACCAGCAGAGACAGGGGGCCTGGAAACACCATATATTTT. Amino acid sequence: CATSRDRGPGNTIYF.

The gene calls are TRBV4-1 and TRBJ2-7, with a weak D call TRBD2 (5 bases). Germline V gives CDR1 MGHRA, CDR2 YSYEKL. The CDR3 is 14 amino acids. The V end was cut by 0 bases, the J end by 2 bases, with 8 bases between. CDR3 sequence (DNA): TGCGCCAGCAGCCAAGAAGGACTCGCCTACGAGCAGTACTTC. It codes for CASSQEGLAYEQYF.

The chain uses TRBV6-5 and TRBJ2-7, with D possibly being TRBD1 (8 bases). V lost 6 bases and J lost 5, with 17 bases in between. CDR3 length equals 14 residues. CDR1 and CDR2 from the germline V gene are MNHEY and SVGAGI. The CDR3 protein is CASSGGQGGNEQYF. CDR3 sequence (DNA): TGTGCCAGCAGCGGCGGACAGGGAGGGAACGAGCAGTACTTC.

This clone appeared once. This sequence joins TRBV2 and TRBJ1-2, with a possible D match to TRBD1 (6 bases). The CDR3 runs 16 residues. Germline CDR1 reads SNHLY; CDR2 reads FYNNEI. Trimming shortened V by 8 bases and J by 0 bases, and 19 bases separated the two germline ends. The CDR3 here is CASPPSQGNTNYGYTF. The DNA for the CDR3 is TGTGCCAGCCCGCCATCACAGGGAAATACTAACTATGGCTACACCTTC.

V usage is TRBV6-5 and J usage is TRBJ1-2; 9 bases map to TRBD1. Germline V gene sequence: CDR1 MNHEY, CDR2 SVGAGI. Trimming cost V 7 bases and J 5 bases; bases outside gene matches: 11. CDR3 length equals 15 residues. The CDR3 here is CASTTPQGAWYGYTF. DNA for the CDR3: TGTGCCAGCACCACACCACAGGGGGCATGGTATGGCTACACCTTC.

This chain uses TRBV27 with TRBJ2-7; TRBD2 agrees at 14 bases. The CDR3 has 16 amino acids. In germline, CDR1 is MNHEY, CDR2 SMNVEV (reference sequence). After removal of 5 bases from V and 1 base from J, the junction contained 4 bases not matched to a gene. CDR3 residues: CASSPGTSGGSYEQYF. DNA of the CDR3: TGTGCCAGCAGTCCGGGGACTAGCGGGGGTTCCTACGAGCAGTACTTC.

This chain connects TRBV6-5 to TRBJ2-5, with unresolved D. Trimming removed 0 bases at V and 4 bases at J, with 3 bases between. Germline V gene data show CDR1 as MNHEY and CDR2 as SVGAGI. This CDR3 is built from 12 residues. In DNA, the CDR3 is TGTGCCAGCAGTTACTCCGGAGAGACCCAGTACTTC. This sequence encodes CASSYSGETQYF.

The chain is built from TRBV6-5 and TRBJ2-1, with TRBD1 identical over 8 bases. With 7 bases clipped from V and 3 bases from J, the junction kept 5 bases outside the gene matches. The V gene's germline CDR1 is MNHEY and CDR2 SVGAGI. This CDR3 spans 14 amino acids. The CDR3 DNA is TGTGCCAGCACCGGGACAGGCTTCTACAATGAGCAGTTCTTC. It codes for CASTGTGFYNEQFF.

The CDR3 bases are TGTGCCAGCAGTTACGGGACAAGGCCCTTCTATGGCTACACCTTC. Translated: CASSYGTRPFYGYTF. V and J are TRBV27 and TRBJ1-2, with a weak D call TRBD1 (6 bases). The V gene lost 4 bases and the J gene lost 4 bases, with 16 bases spanning the gap. Germline V gives CDR1 MNHEY, CDR2 SMNVEV (reference sequence). The CDR3 runs 15 residues.

The chain links TRBV5-1 to TRBJ2-1; TRBD1 matches 11 bases. The CDR3 spans 16 residues. Trimming removed 0 bases from V and 6 bases from J; junction bases left unmatched: 5. CDR1 is SGHRS, CDR2 YFSETQ, per germline. CDR3 residues: CASSLVGQGAFNEQFF. Written as DNA, the CDR3 is TGCGCCAGCAGCTTGGTTGGACAGGGGGCCTTCAATGAGCAGTTCTTC. Combining the CDR3 with reference TRBV5-1 and TRBJ2-1 gives the whole variable domain KAGVTQTPRYLIKTRGQQVTLSCSPISGHRSVSWYQQTPGQGLQFLFEYFSETQRNKGNFPGRFSGRQFSNSRSEMNVSTLELGDSALYLCASSLVGQGAFNEQFFGPGTRLTVL.

The CDR3 sequence: CASSSRQGFAYEQYF. The CDR3 DNA reads as TGTGCCAGCAGCTCTCGACAGGGGTTTGCCTACGAGCAGTACTTC. The chain is built from TRBV7-2 and TRBJ2-7; the match to TRBD1 covers 8 bases. The V gene's germline CDR1 is SGHTA and CDR2 FQGNSA. The CDR3 spans 15 residues. With 4 bases clipped from V and 2 bases from J, the junction kept 7 bases outside the gene matches. Full variable domain (outside the CDR3, taken from reference TRBV7-2 and TRBJ2-7): GAGVSQSPSNKVTEKGKDVELRCDPISGHTALYWYRQSLGQGLEFLIYFQGNSAPDKSGLPSDRFSAERTGGSVSTLTIQRTQQEDSAVYLCASSSRQGFAYEQYFGPGTRLTVT.

This chain links TRBV9 with TRBJ2-3, with 8 bases aligning to TRBD2. With 5 bases clipped from V and 4 bases from J, the junction kept 12 bases outside the gene matches. CDR3 length: 16 residues. Germline V gene data show CDR1 as SGDLS and CDR2 as YYNGEE. This chain's CDR3 is CASSPAPAGVADTQYF. The CDR3, as DNA: TGTGCCAGCAGTCCGGCGCCAGCGGGGGTTGCAGATACGCAGTATTTT.

This chain uses TRBV4-3 with TRBJ2-7; no firm D call. Trimming pared 0 bases from V and 3 bases from J, leaving 9 bases between. Germline loops: CDR1 LGHNA, CDR2 YSLEER. The CDR3 sequence is 14 residues long. CDR3: CASSQDRGFYEQYF. CDR3 coding DNA: TGCGCCAGCAGCCAAGATCGAGGTTTCTACGAGCAGTACTTC.

The chain couples TRBV21-1 to TRBJ1-5; the table's D call of TRBD1 was not tested on the DNA. TRBV21-1 is assigned pseudogene status. The CDR3 contains 18 residues. CDR3 sequence (DNA): TGTGCCAGCAGCGGCCCCCCCCCGGGACAGGGAGTTCTTCAGCCCCAGCATTTT. Translated: CASSGPPPGQGVLQPQHF.

The genes are TRBV13 and TRBJ1-5; 8 bases align to TRBD1. V shed 5 bases, J shed 2 bases, and the junction held 5 bases outside the gene matches. Germline V gives CDR1 PRHDT, CDR2 FYEKMQ (reference sequence). There are 15 residues in the CDR3. In DNA form, the CDR3 reads TGTGCCAGCAGCGCCTCGACAGGGGGCAATCAGCCCCAGCATTTT. Encoded protein: CASSASTGGNQPQHF.